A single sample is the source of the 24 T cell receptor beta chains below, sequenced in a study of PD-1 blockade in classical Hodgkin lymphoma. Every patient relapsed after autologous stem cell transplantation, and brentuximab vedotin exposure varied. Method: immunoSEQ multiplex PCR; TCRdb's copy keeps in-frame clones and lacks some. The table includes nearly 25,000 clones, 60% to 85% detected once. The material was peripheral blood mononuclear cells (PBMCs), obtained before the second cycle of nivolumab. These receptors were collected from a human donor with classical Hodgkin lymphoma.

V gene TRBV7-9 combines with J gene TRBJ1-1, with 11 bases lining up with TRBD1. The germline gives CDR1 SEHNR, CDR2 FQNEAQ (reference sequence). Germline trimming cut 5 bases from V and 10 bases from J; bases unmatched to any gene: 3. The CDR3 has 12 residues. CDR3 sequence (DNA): TGTGCCAGCAGCGCGGACAGGGGGCGAGCTTTCTTT. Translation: CASSADRGRAFF.

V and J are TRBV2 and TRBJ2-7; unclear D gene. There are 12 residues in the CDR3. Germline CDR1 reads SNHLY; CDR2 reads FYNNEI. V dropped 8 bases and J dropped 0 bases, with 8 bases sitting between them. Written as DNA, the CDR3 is TGTGCCAGCTATGTCATCTCCTACGAGCAGTACTTC. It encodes CASYVISYEQYF.

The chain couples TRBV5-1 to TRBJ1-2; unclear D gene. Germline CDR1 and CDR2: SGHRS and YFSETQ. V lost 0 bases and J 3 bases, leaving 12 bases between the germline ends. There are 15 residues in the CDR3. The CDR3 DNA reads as TGCGCCAGCAGCTTGGAAGGCAGACTAGACTATGGCTACACCTTC. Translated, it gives CASSLEGRLDYGYTF.

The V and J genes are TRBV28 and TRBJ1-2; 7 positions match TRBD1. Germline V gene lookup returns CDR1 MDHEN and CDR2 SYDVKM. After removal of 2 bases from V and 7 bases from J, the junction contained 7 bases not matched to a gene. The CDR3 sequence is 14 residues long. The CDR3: CASSLVSRDSGYTF. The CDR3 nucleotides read TGTGCCAGCAGTTTAGTATCAAGGGACAGTGGCTACACCTTC.

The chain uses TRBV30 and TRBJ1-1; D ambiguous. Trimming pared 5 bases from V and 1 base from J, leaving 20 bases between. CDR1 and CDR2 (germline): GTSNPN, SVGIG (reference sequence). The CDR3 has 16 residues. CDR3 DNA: TGTGCCTGGCGCCCTTTCTTACGTGGGCCGAACACTGAAGCTTTCTTT. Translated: CAWRPFLRGPNTEAFF.

As DNA, the CDR3 is TGTGCCAGCAGCTTATACTATGGCTACACCTTC. It specifies CASSLYYGYTF. The chain carries TRBV7-2 and TRBJ1-2, with D hard to call. The CDR3 sequence is 11 residues long. Trimming stripped 2 bases from V and 3 bases from J, with 1 base between. From germline, CDR1 is SGHTA and CDR2 FQGNSA.

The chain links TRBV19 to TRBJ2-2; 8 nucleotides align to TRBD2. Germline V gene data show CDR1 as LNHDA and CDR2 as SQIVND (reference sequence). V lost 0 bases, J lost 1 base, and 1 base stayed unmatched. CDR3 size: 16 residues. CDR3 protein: CASSIEGLENTGELFF. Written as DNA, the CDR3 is TGTGCCAGTAGTATAGAGGGACTAGAGAACACCGGGGAGCTGTTTTTT.

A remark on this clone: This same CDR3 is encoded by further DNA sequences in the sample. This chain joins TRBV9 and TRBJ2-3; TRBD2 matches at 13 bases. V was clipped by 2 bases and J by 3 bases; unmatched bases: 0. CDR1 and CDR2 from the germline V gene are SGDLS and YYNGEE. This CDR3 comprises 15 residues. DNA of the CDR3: TGTGCCAGCAGCGTGGGACTAGCGGGAACAGATACGCAGTATTTT. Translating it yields CASSVGLAGTDTQYF.

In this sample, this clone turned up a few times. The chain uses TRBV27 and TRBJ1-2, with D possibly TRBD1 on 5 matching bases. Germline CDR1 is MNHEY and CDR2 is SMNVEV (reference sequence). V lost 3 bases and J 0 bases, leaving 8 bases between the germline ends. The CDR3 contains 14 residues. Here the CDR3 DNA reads TGTGCCAGCAGTTTGAAGGGGACTAACTATGGCTACACCTTC. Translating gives CASSLKGTNYGYTF.

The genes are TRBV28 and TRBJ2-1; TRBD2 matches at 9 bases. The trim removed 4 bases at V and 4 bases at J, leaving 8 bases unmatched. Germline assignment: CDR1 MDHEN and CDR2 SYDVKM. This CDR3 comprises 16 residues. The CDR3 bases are TGTGCCAGCAGTTCAGCTAGCGGGAAGAGTTACAATGAGCAGTTCTTC. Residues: CASSSASGKSYNEQFF.

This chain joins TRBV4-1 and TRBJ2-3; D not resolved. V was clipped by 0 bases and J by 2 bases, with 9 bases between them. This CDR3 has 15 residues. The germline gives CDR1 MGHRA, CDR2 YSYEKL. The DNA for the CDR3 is TGCGCCAGCAGCCAAGAGCTCCATTACACAGATACGCAGTATTTT. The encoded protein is CASSQELHYTDTQYF.

The CDR3 DNA follows: TGTGCCAGCAGCTTTTCGGGGATCACAGATACGCAGTATTTT. As protein: CASSFSGITDTQYF. The rearrangement uses TRBV5-6 and TRBJ2-3, with a tentative D call TRBD2 (5 bases). The CDR3 contains 14 residues. Trimming took 2 bases from V and 2 from J, leaving 9 bases between them. CDR1 SGHDT and CDR2 YYEEEE come from the germline V gene.

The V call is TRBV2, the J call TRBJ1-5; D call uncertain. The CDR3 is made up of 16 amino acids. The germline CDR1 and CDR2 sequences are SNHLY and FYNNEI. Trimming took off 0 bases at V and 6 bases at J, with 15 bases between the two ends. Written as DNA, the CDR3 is TGTGCCAGCAGTGAAGCGCTGACGGGAAGAGCTCAGCCCCAGCATTTT. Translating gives CASSEALTGRAQPQHF. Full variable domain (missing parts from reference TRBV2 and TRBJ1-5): EPEVTQTPSHQVTQMGQEVILRCVPISNHLYFYWYRQILGQKVEFLVSFYNNEISEKSEIFDDQFSVERPDGSNFTLKIRSTKLEDSAMYFCASSEALTGRAQPQHFGDGTRLSIL.

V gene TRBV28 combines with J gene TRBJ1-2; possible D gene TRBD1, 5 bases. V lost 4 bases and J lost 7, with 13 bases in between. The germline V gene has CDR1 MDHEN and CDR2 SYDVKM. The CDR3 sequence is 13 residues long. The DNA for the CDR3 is TGTGCCAGCAGTTCGACAGAGACGGGTGGCTACACCTTC. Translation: CASSSTETGGYTF.

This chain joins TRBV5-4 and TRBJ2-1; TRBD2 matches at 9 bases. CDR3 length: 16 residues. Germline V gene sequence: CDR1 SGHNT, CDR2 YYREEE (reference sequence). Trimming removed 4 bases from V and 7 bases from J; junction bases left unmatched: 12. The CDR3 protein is CASSPRVAGVGNEQFF. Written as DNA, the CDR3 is TGTGCCAGCAGCCCCCGGGTAGCGGGAGTGGGGAATGAGCAGTTCTTC.

The chain's CDR3 is CASSPGGLSTGELFF. The CDR3, as DNA: TGTGCCAGCAGTCCGGGGGGCCTTAGCACCGGGGAGCTGTTTTTT. The chain carries TRBV2 and TRBJ2-2; a weak D match, TRBD2 (7 bases). V was trimmed by 5 bases and J by 4 bases, leaving 14 bases between them. Germline CDR1 is SNHLY and CDR2 is FYNNEI. The CDR3 is made up of 15 amino acids.

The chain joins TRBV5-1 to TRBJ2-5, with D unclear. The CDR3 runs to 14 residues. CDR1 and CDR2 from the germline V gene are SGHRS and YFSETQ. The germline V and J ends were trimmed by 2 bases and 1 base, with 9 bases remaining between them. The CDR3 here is CASSLQWFQETQYF. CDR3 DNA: TGCGCCAGCAGCTTACAGTGGTTCCAAGAGACCCAGTACTTC.

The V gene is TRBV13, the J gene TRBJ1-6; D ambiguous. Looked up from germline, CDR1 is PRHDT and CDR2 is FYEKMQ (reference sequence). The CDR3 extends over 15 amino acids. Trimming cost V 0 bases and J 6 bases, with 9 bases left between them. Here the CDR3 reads CASSLGGGGNSPLHF. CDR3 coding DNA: TGTGCCAGCAGCTTAGGGGGAGGTGGTAATTCACCCCTCCACTTT.

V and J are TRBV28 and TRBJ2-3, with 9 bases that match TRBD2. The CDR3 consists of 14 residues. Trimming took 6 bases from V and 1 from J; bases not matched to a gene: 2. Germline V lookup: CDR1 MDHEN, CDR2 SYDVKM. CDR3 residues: CASRLAGGTDTQYF. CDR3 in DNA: TGTGCCAGCAGGTTAGCGGGAGGCACAGATACGCAGTATTTT.

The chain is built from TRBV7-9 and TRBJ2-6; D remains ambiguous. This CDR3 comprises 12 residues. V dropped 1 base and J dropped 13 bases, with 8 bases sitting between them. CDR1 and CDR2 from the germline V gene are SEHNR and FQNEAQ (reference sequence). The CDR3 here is CASSLVYSVLTF. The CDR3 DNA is TGTGCCAGCAGCTTAGTTTATTCTGTCCTGACTTTC.

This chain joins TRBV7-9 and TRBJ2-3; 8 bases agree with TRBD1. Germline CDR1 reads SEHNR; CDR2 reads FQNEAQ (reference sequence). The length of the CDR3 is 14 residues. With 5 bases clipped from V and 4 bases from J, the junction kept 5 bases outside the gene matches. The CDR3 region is CASSPQGAADTQYF. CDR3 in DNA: TGTGCCAGCAGCCCGCAGGGGGCTGCAGATACGCAGTATTTT.

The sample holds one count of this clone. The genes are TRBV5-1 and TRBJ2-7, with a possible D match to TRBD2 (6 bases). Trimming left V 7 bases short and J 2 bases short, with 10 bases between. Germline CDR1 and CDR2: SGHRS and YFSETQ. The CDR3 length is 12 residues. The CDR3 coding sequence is TGCGCCAGCTGGGACTCTACCTACGAGCAGTACTTC. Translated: CASWDSTYEQYF.

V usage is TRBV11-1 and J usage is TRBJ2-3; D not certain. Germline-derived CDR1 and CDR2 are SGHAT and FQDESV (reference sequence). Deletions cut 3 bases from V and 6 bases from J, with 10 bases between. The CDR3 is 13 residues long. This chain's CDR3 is CASSFYTFDTQYF. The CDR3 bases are TGTGCCAGCAGCTTTTACACGTTTGATACGCAGTATTTT.

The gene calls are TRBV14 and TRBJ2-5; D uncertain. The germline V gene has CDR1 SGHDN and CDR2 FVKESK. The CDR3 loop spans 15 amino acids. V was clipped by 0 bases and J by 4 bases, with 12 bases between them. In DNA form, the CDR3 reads TGTGCCAGCAGCCAAGACAAGGGATCAGTAGAGACCCAGTACTTC. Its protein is CASSQDKGSVETQYF. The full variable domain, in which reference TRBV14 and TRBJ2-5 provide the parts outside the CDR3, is EAGVTQFPSHSVIEKGQTVTLRCDPISGHDNLYWYRRVMGKEIKFLLHFVKESKQDESGMPNNRFLAERTGGTYSTLKVQPAELEDSGVYFCASSQDKGSVETQYFGPGTRLLVL.